This T cell receptor (beta chain) was recovered during a study of cytomegalovirus exposure and HLA in healthy donors. Repertoires were generated with immunoSEQ multiplex PCR, while TCRdb's copy carries only in-frame clones and drops some. The sample contains about 170,000 clones, about nine tenths of which appear only once. As for this clone: The target antigen is unknown.

The V gene's germline CDR1 is MNHEY and CDR2 SMNVEV (reference sequence). The CDR3 length is 11 residues. V gave up 6 bases and J gave up 5 bases, with 7 bases separating them. General study results and limits: The listing of roughly 160 TCR beta chains classed them as cytomegalovirus-associated. Later, an analysis found that TCR clusters from the first cohort tended to co-occur in the 95 to 150 validation repertoires.

The rearrangement links TRBV27 to TRBJ2-5; perhaps TRBD1 as D (6 bases). This clonotype was obtained from a man younger than 35 in good health and CMV-seropositive. The sample taken for sequencing was PBMCs. The CDR3, as DNA: TGTGCCAGCAGCCAGGGGGAGACCCAGTACTTC. Protein: CASSQGETQYF.